This is a list of T cell receptor beta chains from one sample in a study of human T cells and chemical hapten exposure. From the RACE reads, TCRdb called clonotypes with MiXCR, one entry per CDR3 protein. The profile covers about 84,000 distinct CDR3 sequences, with approximately 11% appearing a single time and roughly 3.7% taken by the ten largest. Here the sequenced sample was whole blood, taken in connection with sensitization to the hapten diphenylcyclopropenone (DPC). The receptors originated from a woman aged 50 to 65 with alopecia areata. Some clones in this sample may be carry-over from other donors' samples. Each CDR3 is given with its conserved first and last residue. The D gene is left open where the match is weak. Not all rows give a size; the values are once, few, many and, for expanded clones, a class.

clone_size	d_call	j_call	v_call	cdr3_nt	cdr3_aa
many	.	TRBJ1-2	TRBV11-2	TGTGCCAGCAGTCAAGGATCTAACTATGGCTACACCTTC	CASSQGSNYGYTF
many	.	TRBJ1-2	TRBV19	TGTGCCAGTACCTTCAGCCGTGACTATGGCTACACCTTC	CASTFSRDYGYTF
once	TRBD2	TRBJ2-3	TRBV4-1	TGCGCCAGCAGCCAAGTAGCTAGCGGGAGTAGCACAGATACGCAGTATTTT	CASSQVASGSSTDTQYF
few	.	TRBJ2-3	TRBV28	TGTGCCAGCAGCAGGACAGTTTTCACAGATACGCAGTATTTT	CASSRTVFTDTQYF
many	TRBD2	TRBJ2-2	TRBV28	TGTGCCAGCAGCTCCGCGGGGGGAAGGGCCGGGGAGCTGTTTTTT	CASSSAGGRAGELFF
.	.	TRBJ1-1	TRBV12-2	TGTGCAAGTCGCCCCCCTCCAGGAACCCACTTT	CASRPPPGTHF
many	.	TRBJ1-6	TRBV6-1	TGTGCCCTTTCCCGGGGTAGATCTTATAATTCACCCCTCCACTTT	CALSRGRSYNSPLHF
few	TRBD2	TRBJ2-7	TRBV3-1	TGTGCCAGCAGCCAAGGTTATAGCGGGAGACCCTACGAGCAGTACTTC	CASSQGYSGRPYEQYF
many	TRBD1	TRBJ1-5	TRBV20-1	TGCAGTGCTAACCTAGGGACAGGGTATAGCAATCAGCCCCAGCATTTT	CSANLGTGYSNQPQHF
many	.	TRBJ2-7	TRBV29-1	TGCAGCGTTGTGATCAGGGGGGAAGCCTACGAGCAGTACTTC	CSVVIRGEAYEQYF
many	.	TRBJ2-3	TRBV7-9	TGTGCCAGCAGCTTGGGGGGTACAGATACGCAGTATTTT	CASSLGGTDTQYF
many	.	TRBJ2-2	TRBV11-2	TGTGCCAGCAGCTTAGGGACTATCTTAAACACCGGGGAGCTGTTTTTT	CASSLGTILNTGELFF
many	TRBD2	TRBJ2-1	TRBV19	TGTGCCAGTAGTATGACTAGCGGGAGGGGCAATGAGCAGTTCTTC	CASSMTSGRGNEQFF
many	.	TRBJ2-2	TRBV7-9	TGTGCCAGCAGCTTGGCCGGGGCCGGGGAGCTGTTTTTT	CASSLAGAGELFF
many	.	TRBJ2-5	TRBV29-1	TGCAGCGTGATAGGGCCAACAGGGTACCAAGAGACCCAGTACTTC	CSVIGPTGYQETQYF
few	.	TRBJ2-7	TRBV28	TGTGCCAGCAGGTCCCGGGGAGAGCAGTACTTC	CASRSRGEQYF
few	TRBD1	TRBJ1-1	TRBV11-2	TGTGCCAGCAGCTTAGATTCCGGGACAGGATGGAACACTGAAGCTTTCTTT	CASSLDSGTGWNTEAFF
.	.	TRBJ2-1	TRBV29-1	TGCAGCGTTGTTGGCAGCTACAATGAGCAGTTCTTC	CSVVGSYNEQFF
few	.	TRBJ1-1	TRBV5-5	TGTGCCAGCAGCTCCATACAGGGTCGGGGGAACACTGAAGCTTTCTTT	CASSSIQGRGNTEAFF
many	TRBD1	TRBJ1-6	TRBV7-2	TGTGCCGGCAGGGACAGCGGGGTTTCACCCCTCCACTTT	CAGRDSGVSPLHF
many	.	TRBJ1-1	TRBV5-1	TGCGCCAGCAGCTTACGGGGCGGCACTGAAGCTTTCTTT	CASSLRGGTEAFF
many	.	TRBJ2-2	TRBV11-2	TGTGCCAGCACCCCCGGGACCTCGACGCGGACCGGGGAGCTGTTTTTT	CASTPGTSTRTGELFF
few	.	TRBJ2-7	TRBV5-4	TGTGCCAGCAGCTTGGTCGGCGGGAATTCCTACGAGCAGTACTTC	CASSLVGGNSYEQYF
.	TRBD1	TRBJ1-4	TRBV4-1	TGCGCCAGCAGCCAATTCTGGACAGGGGGCAATGAAAAACTGTTTTTT	CASSQFWTGGNEKLFF
many	.	TRBJ2-3	TRBV5-1	TGCGCCAGCAGGGGGGACTCAGATACGCAGTATTTT	CASRGDSDTQYF
.	.	TRBJ2-2	TRBV9	TGTGCCAGCAGCGGTGACAGGACGTTGGGGGAGCTGTTTTTT	CASSGDRTLGELFF
few	.	TRBJ2-3	TRBV19	TGTGCCAGCAAGGAGGGAAATACGCAGTATTTT	CASKEGNTQYF
few	.	TRBJ2-7	TRBV25-1	TGTGCCAGCAGAAAAGGGGCAGGGACCTACGAGCAGTACTTC	CASRKGAGTYEQYF
many	.	TRBJ2-3	TRBV5-1	TGCGCCAGCAGCCCGAGTTTGAGCGGCCACCGCACAGATACGCAGTATTTT	CASSPSLSGHRTDTQYF
.	.	TRBJ2-7	TRBV7-9	TGTGCCAGCAGCCCAGAGGGTGGGAACGAGCAGTACTTC	CASSPEGGNEQYF
many	TRBD1	TRBJ1-1	TRBV29-1	TGCAGCGTCCTGGGACAGGTCAATTCTGAAGCTTTCTTT	CSVLGQVNSEAFF
many	.	TRBJ1-1	TRBV28	TGTGCCAGCAGTGCGGCGGGTGAAGCTTTCTTT	CASSAAGEAFF
many	.	TRBJ2-1	TRBV9	TGTGCCAGCAGCCCCTGGGGGCCGTACAATGAGCAGTTCTTC	CASSPWGPYNEQFF
many	.	TRBJ1-6	TRBV20-1	TGCAGTGCGAGAAAGGACAGAGGGAATTCACCCCTCCACTTT	CSARKDRGNSPLHF
.	.	TRBJ1-5	TRBV12-3/TRBV12-4	TGTGCCAGCAGGGGGTCAGTCGATCAGCCCCAGCATTTT	CASRGSVDQPQHF
many	TRBD1	TRBJ1-5	TRBV6-2/TRBV6-3	TGTGCCAGCACCTTAACAGGGGGCGGTGGAAAGCCCCAGCATTTT	CASTLTGGGGKPQHF
many	TRBD1	TRBJ2-5	TRBV29-1	TGCAGCGTTGTGGGACAGGGGCAACAGACCCAGTACTTC	CSVVGQGQQTQYF
few	TRBD2	TRBJ2-1	TRBV5-1	TGCGCCAGCAGCACGGGACTAGCCGATAACAATGAGCAGTTCTTC	CASSTGLADNNEQFF
few	.	TRBJ2-5	TRBV20-1	TGCAGTGCTAGCGCGAATAGCGGAACCCAAGAGACCCAGTACTTC	CSASANSGTQETQYF
many	.	TRBJ2-3	TRBV24-1	TGTGCCACCAGTGATTACACAGATACGCAGTATTTT	CATSDYTDTQYF
many	.	TRBJ2-2	TRBV5-1	TGCGCCAGCAGTCCCCCCACCGGGGAGCTGTTTTTT	CASSPPTGELFF
many	.	TRBJ1-2	TRBV19	TGTGCCAGTAGTCCCAGCTCCGTGGGAACCTATGGCTACACCTTC	CASSPSSVGTYGYTF
many	.	TRBJ2-7	TRBV3-1	TGTGCCAGCAGCTACGCACGAACGGGACAACGGACCTACGAGCAGTACTTC	CASSYARTGQRTYEQYF
many	TRBD1	TRBJ2-2	TRBV20-1	TGCAGTGCTAGAGATCAGGGACAGCCTACCGGGGAGCTGTTTTTT	CSARDQGQPTGELFF
many	TRBD1	TRBJ1-5	TRBV19	TGTGCCAGTAGCTCTCCCCGGGGCAGGGGGCACAATCAGCCCCAGCATTTT	CASSSPRGRGHNQPQHF
many	TRBD2	TRBJ2-2	TRBV6-1	TGTGCCAGCAGTGCAGCGGGAGGGGGCACCGGGGAGCTGTTTTTT	CASSAAGGGTGELFF